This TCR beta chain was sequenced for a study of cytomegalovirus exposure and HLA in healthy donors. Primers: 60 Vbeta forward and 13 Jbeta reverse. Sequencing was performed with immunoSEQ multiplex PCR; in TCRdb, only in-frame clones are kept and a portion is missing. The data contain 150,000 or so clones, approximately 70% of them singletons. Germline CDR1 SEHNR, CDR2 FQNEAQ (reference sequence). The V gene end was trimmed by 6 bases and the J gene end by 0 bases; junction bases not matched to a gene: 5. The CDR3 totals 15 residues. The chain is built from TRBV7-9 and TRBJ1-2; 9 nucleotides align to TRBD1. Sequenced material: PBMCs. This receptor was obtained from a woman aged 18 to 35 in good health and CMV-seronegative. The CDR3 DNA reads TGTGCCAGCAGAGAGGGGACAGGGACTAACTATGGCTACACCTTC. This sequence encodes CASREGTGTNYGYTF.